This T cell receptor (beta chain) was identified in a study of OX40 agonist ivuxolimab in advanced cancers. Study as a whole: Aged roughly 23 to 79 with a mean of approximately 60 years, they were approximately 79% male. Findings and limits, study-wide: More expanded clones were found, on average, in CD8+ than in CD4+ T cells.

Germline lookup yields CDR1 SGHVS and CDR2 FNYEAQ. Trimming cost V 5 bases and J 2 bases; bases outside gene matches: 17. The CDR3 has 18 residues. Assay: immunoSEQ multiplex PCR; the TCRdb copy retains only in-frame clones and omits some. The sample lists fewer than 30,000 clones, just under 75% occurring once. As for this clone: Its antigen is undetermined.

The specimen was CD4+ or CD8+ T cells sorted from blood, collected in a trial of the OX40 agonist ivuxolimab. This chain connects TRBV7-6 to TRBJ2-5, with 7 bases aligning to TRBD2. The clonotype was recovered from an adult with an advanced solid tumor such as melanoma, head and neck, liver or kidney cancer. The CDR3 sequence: CASSPGRRGSRYQETQYF. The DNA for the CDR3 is TGTGCCAGCAGCCCAGGTCGGCGGGGGAGCCGATATCAAGAGACCCAGTACTTC.